These T cell receptor beta chains were read from a single sample in a study of OX40 agonist ivuxolimab in advanced cancers. Assay used: immunoSEQ multiplex PCR; TCRdb lists only in-frame clones, some missing. This table has some 50,000 clones, 65% to 85% appearing once. Specimen: CD4+ or CD8+ T cells sorted from blood, collected in a trial of the OX40 agonist ivuxolimab. The receptors come from an adult with an advanced solid tumor such as melanoma, head and neck, liver or kidney cancer. Each CDR3 is given with its conserved first and last residue. Each record gives: clone size, D gene, V gene, J gene, CDR3 length, CDR3 DNA, CDR3 protein. A D gene is named only where the DNA matches it firmly. For some rows the clone size is stated as once, few or many, or as a class when expanded; others skip it.

>NA|NA|TRBV11-3|TRBJ2-2|14
TGTGCCAGCAGCTCGGGAGTGAACACCGGGGAGCTGTTTTTT
CASSSGVNTGELFF
>NA|NA|TRBV7-8|TRBJ2-3|15
TGTGCCAGCAGCTTAACTGCCGGACTCGGGGGTACGCAGTATTTT
CASSLTAGLGGTQYF
>NA|TRBD1|TRBV18|TRBJ2-1|16
TGTGCCAGCTCATCCGGGACAGGGTTCTCCTACAATGAGCAGTTCTTC
CASSSGTGFSYNEQFF
>NA|NA|TRBV6-5|TRBJ1-2|13
TGTGCCAGCAGTGAGACGAGGGGCTATGGCTACACCTTC
CASSETRGYGYTF
>NA|TRBD2|TRBV9|TRBJ2-5|15
TGTGCCAGCAGCCCAACTAGCGGGGGAGGTGAGACCCAGTACTTC
CASSPTSGGGETQYF
>NA|NA|TRBV4-3|TRBJ1-4|15
TGCGCCAGCTCAACTGGGGGGCTAGAGGGAGAAAAACTGTTTTTT
CASSTGGLEGEKLFF
>NA|NA|TRBV15|TRBJ1-5|15
TGTGCCACCAGCAGAGATCTGGGTCCCGCTCAGCCCCAGCATTTT
CATSRDLGPAQPQHF
>NA|NA|TRBV14|TRBJ1-1|15
TGTGCCAGCAGCCGAGAACAGGGACTGAACACTGAAGCTTTCTTT
CASSREQGLNTEAFF
>NA|NA|TRBV11-2|TRBJ1-4|15
TGTGCCAGCAGCTCCCAAGGACAGCCTAATGAAAAACTGTTTTTT
CASSSQGQPNEKLFF
>NA|TRBD1|TRBV27|TRBJ1-4|18
TGTGCCAGCAGGACGGACTCCGGGACAGGGGGCCAGTGGGAAAAACTGTTTTTT
CASRTDSGTGGQWEKLFF
>NA|NA|TRBV5-1|TRBJ2-7|15
TGCGCCAGCAGCTTGGACGGTTCCTATCGCAACGAGCAGTACTTC
CASSLDGSYRNEQYF
>NA|TRBD1|TRBV29-1|TRBJ1-1|13
TGCAGCGTGGCCAGGGGGATGAACACTGAAGCTTTCTTT
CSVARGMNTEAFF
>NA|NA|TRBV10-3|TRBJ1-1|14
TGTGCCATTACGGAAGACGGCCTGAACACTGAAGCTTTCTTT
CAITEDGLNTEAFF
>NA|NA|TRBV10-2|TRBJ1-2|14
TGCGCCAGCAGTGACATGGGGTTTGGGTATGGCTACACCTTC
CASSDMGFGYGYTF
>NA|NA|TRBV4-1|TRBJ1-5|16
TGCGCCAGCAGCCAACCCCGGGACAAGAGCAATCAGCCCCAGCATTTT
CASSQPRDKSNQPQHF
>NA|NA|TRBV6-6|TRBJ2-7|13
TGTGCCAGTAGGTCGACGACCTCCTACGAGCAGTACTTC
CASRSTTSYEQYF
>NA|NA|TRBV5-1|TRBJ1-1|14
TGCGCCAGCAGCTTGGCCGTCGGTCGCGATGAAGCTTTCTTT
CASSLAVGRDEAFF
>few|NA|TRBV30|TRBJ1-2|14
TGTGCCTGGAGTGTCCTAGGGGCGGGTCTCGGCTACACCTTC
CAWSVLGAGLGYTF
>NA|NA|TRBV29-1|TRBJ1-1|14
TGCAGCGTGAGACAGGCTTCGAAGAACACTGAAGCTTTCTTT
CSVRQASKNTEAFF
>few|NA|TRBV27|TRBJ1-1|17
TGTGCCAGCAGTTTATCCGCCCCCGGGGGGATGAACACTGAAGCTTTCTTT
CASSLSAPGGMNTEAFF
>once|NA|TRBV7-2|TRBJ2-5|15
TGTGCCAGCAGCTTAGGGGCTTCGTTTGTGGAGACCCAGTACTTC
CASSLGASFVETQYF
>NA|TRBD1|TRBV7-8|TRBJ1-2|17
TGTGCCAGCAGCGCCTCACCACAGGGGCTAACCAACTATGGCTACACCTTC
CASSASPQGLTNYGYTF
>NA|TRBD2|TRBV6-1|TRBJ2-5|13
TGTGCCAGTGGGACTAGCGGCCAAGAGACCCAGTACTTC
CASGTSGQETQYF
>NA|TRBD2|TRBV7-2|TRBJ2-2|14
TGTGCCAGCAGCGAGGGGCGGGGGACCGGGGAGCTGTTTTTT
CASSEGRGTGELFF
>NA|NA|TRBV2|TRBJ1-2|11
TGTGCCAGCACCGAGGACACGAGCTACACCTTC
CASTEDTSYTF
>NA|TRBD1|TRBV11-2|TRBJ2-5|17
TGTGCCAGCAGCTACAGGTCGGGACAGGGTATGATAGAGACCCAGTACTTC
CASSYRSGQGMIETQYF